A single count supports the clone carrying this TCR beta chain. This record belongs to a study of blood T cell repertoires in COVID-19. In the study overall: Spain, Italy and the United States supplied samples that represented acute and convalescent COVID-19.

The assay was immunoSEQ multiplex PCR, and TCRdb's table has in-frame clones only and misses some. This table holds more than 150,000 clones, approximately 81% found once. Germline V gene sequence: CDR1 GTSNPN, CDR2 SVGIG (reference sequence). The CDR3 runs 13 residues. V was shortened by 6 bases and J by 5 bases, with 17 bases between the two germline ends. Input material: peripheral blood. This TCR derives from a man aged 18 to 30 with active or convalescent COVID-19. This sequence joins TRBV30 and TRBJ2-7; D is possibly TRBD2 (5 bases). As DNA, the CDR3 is TGTGCCTGCAAAACTAGGCACTGGGACGAGCAGTACTTC. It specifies CACKTRHWDEQYF.